This T cell receptor beta chain was retrieved from a study of somatic mutations in cytotoxic T cells in rheumatoid arthritis. The wider study: Flow cytometry sorted some V beta antibody-stained T-cell populations to nearly 100% purity, V beta1+ cells among them being sequenced for TCRB. Study observations and caveats: Over 20% of CD8+ cells belonged to the largest CD8+ clone in about an eighth of the roughly 65 patients. Clonality measured in CD8+ T cells did not differ significantly between rheumatoid arthritis patients and age-matched healthy controls.

To note about this clone: Its antigen is not known.

Sequencing used immunoSEQ multiplex PCR; TCRdb keeps in-frame clones, though not all of them. This table holds about 30,000 clones, around four fifths found once. CDR1 and CDR2 from the germline V gene are SQVTM and ANQGSEA. CDR3 length equals 14 residues. V lost 4 bases, J lost 2 bases, and 14 bases lay in between. The study pulled out CD4+ and CD8+ cells with positive magnetic bead selection and then checked their purity by flow cytometry. The sequence came from an adult with rheumatoid arthritis. This chain connects TRBV29-1 to TRBJ1-1; D remains unclear. Sequenced: CD8+ T cells sorted from blood. Here the CDR3 reads CSVGRAGFNTEAFF. In DNA, the CDR3 is TGCAGCGTTGGCCGTGCTGGGTTCAACACTGAAGCTTTCTTT.